A selection of T cell receptor beta chains follows, all from one sample in a study of OX40 agonist ivuxolimab in advanced cancers. Data came from immunoSEQ multiplex PCR; TCRdb stores just in-frame clones and leaves some out. Of more than 65,000 clones detected, approximately 88% appear once; the ten largest clones hold around 0.53%. Here the sequenced sample was CD4+ or CD8+ T cells sorted from blood, taken in a trial of the OX40 agonist ivuxolimab. The receptors originated from an adult with an advanced solid tumor such as melanoma, head and neck, liver or kidney cancer. Both conserved end residues are part of each CDR3. A D gene is named only where the DNA matches it firmly. For some rows the clone size is stated as once, few or many, or as a class when expanded; others skip it.

v_call,d_call,j_call,clone_size,cdr3_aa,cdr3_nt
TRBV18,-,TRBJ2-3,-,CASSPDSRTDTQYF,TGTGCCAGCTCCCCCGATAGTCGCACAGATACGCAGTATTTT
TRBV10-3,-,TRBJ2-6,once,CAISETGAGANVLTF,TGTGCCATCAGTGAAACCGGGGCTGGGGCCAACGTCCTGACTTTC
TRBV19,-,TRBJ1-5,-,CASSIGDQPQHF,TGTGCCAGTAGTATAGGGGATCAGCCCCAGCATTTT
TRBV6-1,-,TRBJ2-2,-,CASSPLGVNTGELFF,TGTGCCAGCAGCCCCCTTGGAGTGAACACCGGGGAGCTGTTTTTT
TRBV10-3,TRBD1,TRBJ2-5,-,CAISPGGNQETQYF,TGTGCCATCTCGCCAGGGGGCAATCAAGAGACCCAGTACTTC
TRBV5-1,-,TRBJ2-5,-,CASSLEMQETQYF,TGCGCCAGCAGCTTGGAAATGCAAGAGACCCAGTACTTC
TRBV7-9,TRBD1,TRBJ2-4,-,CASSLGQGAGIIQYF,TGTGCCAGCAGCTTAGGACAGGGGGCTGGTATCATTCAGTACTTC
TRBV18,-,TRBJ1-1,once,CASSPQEALNTEAFF,TGTGCCAGCTCACCACAGGAGGCGTTGAACACTGAAGCTTTCTTT
TRBV4-2,TRBD2,TRBJ2-5,-,CASSRTSGGPQETQYF,TGTGCCAGCAGCCGGACCAGCGGGGGGCCTCAAGAGACCCAGTACTTC
TRBV2,-,TRBJ1-4,-,CASSQTNEKLFF,TGTGCCAGCTCCCAGACTAATGAAAAACTGTTTTTT
TRBV6-6,TRBD1,TRBJ1-5,-,CASSGQGADQPQHF,TGTGCCAGCTCGGGACAGGGGGCCGATCAGCCCCAGCATTTT
TRBV7-9,-,TRBJ1-1,-,CASSLGTGTLDEAFF,TGTGCCAGCAGCTTAGGGACCGGGACCCTCGATGAAGCTTTCTTT
TRBV7-8,-,TRBJ2-3,-,CASSPGASTDTQYF,TGTGCCAGCAGCCCTGGGGCGAGCACAGATACGCAGTATTTT
TRBV11-2,-,TRBJ2-1,-,CASSPAPSYNEQFF,TGTGCCAGCAGCCCCGCCCCCAGCTACAATGAGCAGTTCTTC
TRBV14,TRBD1,TRBJ1-4,-,CASSLPGGGSEKLFF,TGTGCCAGCAGTCTCCCAGGGGGCGGCAGTGAAAAACTGTTTTTT
TRBV10-3,-,TRBJ1-4,-,CAISPGRAGEKLFF,TGTGCCATCAGCCCCGGCAGGGCGGGTGAAAAACTGTTTTTT
TRBV11-2,-,TRBJ2-5,-,CASSERTEETQYF,TGTGCCAGCAGCGAGAGGACCGAAGAGACCCAGTACTTC
TRBV5-8,-,TRBJ2-3,-,CASSLVPYADTQYF,TGTGCCAGCAGCTTGGTGCCATATGCAGATACGCAGTATTTT
TRBV27,-,TRBJ1-1,-,CASSLKGKGTEAFF,TGTGCCAGCAGTTTAAAGGGGAAGGGCACTGAAGCTTTCTTT
TRBV5-1,TRBD1,TRBJ2-2,-,CASSRGQTNTGELFF,TGCGCCAGCAGCAGGGGACAGACGAACACCGGGGAGCTGTTTTTT
TRBV6-1,TRBD1,TRBJ1-1,-,CASTDRVAEAFF,TGTGCCAGCACTGACAGGGTCGCTGAAGCTTTCTTT
TRBV20-1,-,TRBJ1-1,-,CSGLLNTEAFF,TGCAGCGGCCTGTTGAACACTGAAGCTTTCTTT
TRBV18,TRBD1,TRBJ1-1,few,CASSPTGGVTEAFF,TGTGCCAGCTCCCCAACAGGGGGTGTCACTGAAGCTTTCTTT
TRBV2,-,TRBJ1-1,-,CASKDLNTEAFF,TGTGCCAGCAAGGACCTGAACACTGAAGCTTTCTTT
TRBV14,-,TRBJ2-1,once,CASSQEVRQWYNEQFF,TGTGCCAGCAGCCAAGAAGTACGCCAGTGGTACAATGAGCAGTTCTTC